A single sample gave rise to the 30 T cell receptor beta chains below, sequenced in a study of T cells in Graves' hyperthyroidism and ophthalmopathy. From RNA transcripts, TCR beta CDR3 regions were amplified. First-round RT-PCR with HTBI primers amplified the TCR CDR3 region. TCRdb re-called the multiplex PCR reads through MiXCR, storing one row per CDR3 protein. The data contain 80,000 to 100,000 distinct CDR3 sequences, about 40% of them singletons. The material sequenced was peripheral blood or thyroid tissue (not recorded which). The receptors stem from a young woman with Graves' hyperthyroidism.

The chain couples TRBV14 to TRBJ2-7; 11 nucleotides agree with TRBD2. This CDR3 comprises 17 residues. Germline V gives CDR1 SGHDN, CDR2 FVKESK. V lost 1 base, J lost 0 bases, and 5 bases stayed unmatched. CDR3 coding DNA: TGTGCCAGCAGCCAAGGGGGACTAGCGGTTAACTCCTACGAGCAGTACTTC. This translates into CASSQGGLAVNSYEQYF.

This clonotype was found many times. The chain links TRBV4-1 to TRBJ1-2; TRBD1 aligns across 7 bases. The germline gives CDR1 MGHRA, CDR2 YSYEKL. The CDR3 runs to 14 residues. V shed 2 bases and J 4 bases; nucleotides not matched to a gene: 4. The CDR3 DNA follows: TGCGCCAGCAGCCAACCGACAGGGACCTATGGCTACACCTTC. This encodes CASSQPTGTYGYTF.

Concerning this clonotype itself: The missing conserved phenylalanine or tryptophan at the end of this CDR3 makes a read error likely. It is unclear where the CDR3 begins or ends on the DNA, so no DNA is shown, and the CDR3 is as TCRdb lists it. This chain links TRBV6-1 with TRBJ2-5. Germline V gives CDR1 MNHNS, CDR2 SASEGT. The CDR3 sequence runs 8 residues, both termini included. CDR3 loop: CASSERRQ.

The table lists this clonotype with many counts. The chain couples TRBV20-1 to TRBJ1-1; D unresolved. Deletions cut 5 bases from V and 0 bases from J, with 16 bases between. From germline, CDR1 is DFQATT and CDR2 SNEGSKA (reference sequence). The CDR3 runs 15 residues. In nucleotides, the CDR3 is TGCAGTGCTTCCACAGAGCAGGAGATGAACACTGAAGCTTTCTTT. The encoded protein is CSASTEQEMNTEAFF.

V usage is TRBV12-3 or TRBV12-4 and J usage is TRBJ2-7, with D perhaps given as TRBD1 or TRBD2 (5 bases each). The CDR3 consists of 14 residues. Trimming took 7 bases from V and 1 from J, leaving 14 bases between them. The CDR3 bases are TGTGCCAGCACCCTACTTGGGGGTTCCTACGAGCAGTACTTC. It yields the protein CASTLLGGSYEQYF.

A note on this clonotype: An end of the junction differs from the germline gene, which may be a read error. The rearrangement links TRBV9 to TRBJ2-2; perhaps TRBD2 as D (5 bases). The CDR3 contains 14 residues. Germline CDR1 is SGDLS and CDR2 is YYNGEE. Here the CDR3 reads CASSTYSGTGELSF. Here the CDR3 DNA reads TGTGCCAGCAGCACCTATTCAGGCACCGGGGAGCTGTCTTTT.

This clonotype was counted many times. The gene calls are TRBV25-1 and TRBJ1-2; D remains ambiguous. Germline assignment: CDR1 MGHDK and CDR2 SYGVNS. The CDR3 has 13 residues. Trimming cost V 1 base and J 9 bases, with 12 bases left between them. The chain's CDR3 is CASSEWADRSYTF. The CDR3 coding sequence is TGTGCCAGCAGTGAATGGGCAGATAGGAGCTACACCTTC.

Regarding this clonotype: The junction shows a germline mismatch at one end, possibly a read error. V usage is TRBV7-2 and J usage is TRBJ1-5; D call uncertain. The CDR3 has 17 amino acids. Germline lookup yields CDR1 SGHTA and CDR2 FQGNSA. CDR3 coding DNA: TGCGCCAGCGAGCCAAGATTGTTGGAAGGAGGCGATCAGCCCCAGCATTTT. The encoded protein is CASEPRLLEGGDQPQHF.

This clonotype appeared many times. The chain carries TRBV7-8 and TRBJ1-6; D remains ambiguous. Per germline, CDR1 SGHVS and CDR2 FQNEAQ. CDR3 length: 14 amino acids. Trimming removed 1 base from V and 6 bases from J, with 7 bases in between. The CDR3 DNA reads TGTGCCAGCAGCTTAGGGGCAGTTAATTCACCCCTCCACTTT. Its translation is CASSLGAVNSPLHF.

The rearrangement links TRBV20-1 to TRBJ1-4, with 11 nucleotides matching TRBD1. The CDR3 is 15 residues long. Germline V CDR1 and CDR2: DFQATT, SNEGSKA (reference sequence). V trimming: 5 bases; J trimming: 7 bases; junction bases outside the gene matches: 9. The CDR3 region has the DNA TGCAGTGCTGACCAAAGGGACAGGGGGAGTGAAAAACTGTTTTTT. It encodes CSADQRDRGSEKLFF.

At least ten counts were recorded for this clonotype. The rearrangement links TRBV19 to TRBJ1-3; no clear D. The V end was cut by 5 bases, the J end by 3 bases, with 8 bases between. This CDR3 comprises 13 residues. CDR1 is LNHDA, CDR2 SQIVND, per germline (reference sequence). The DNA for the CDR3 is TGTGCCAGTAGTCCCACCCTTGGAAACACCATATATTTT. The encoded protein is CASSPTLGNTIYF.

This clonotype came up many times. The V and J genes are TRBV28 and TRBJ1-1; possibly TRBD1 for D (6 bases). Germline CDR1 MDHEN, CDR2 SYDVKM. This CDR3 region has 14 residues. The V gene lost 2 bases and the J gene lost 5 bases, with 12 bases spanning the gap. The CDR3 DNA reads as TGTGCCAGCAGTTTACGGGGGCGCGGTACTGAAGCTTTCTTT. Protein product: CASSLRGRGTEAFF.

This clonotype was detected only a few times. The rearrangement joins TRBV7-2 to TRBJ2-2; unclear D gene. V gave up 7 bases and J gave up 0 bases, with 6 bases separating them. The CDR3 extends over 13 amino acids. Germline V gene lookup returns CDR1 SGHTA and CDR2 FQGNSA. The CDR3 bases are TGTGCCAGCAAGACTCCGAACACCGGGGAGCTGTTTTTT. As protein: CASKTPNTGELFF. Using reference TRBV7-2 and TRBJ2-2 for the parts outside the CDR3, the full variable domain is GAGVSQSPSNKVTEKGKDVELRCDPISGHTALYWYRQSLGQGLEFLIYFQGNSAPDKSGLPSDRFSAERTGGSVSTLTIQRTQQEDSAVYLCASKTPNTGELFFGEGSRLTVL.

This clonotype occurred many times. This sequence joins TRBV7-8 and TRBJ1-5; D is ambiguous. Looked up from germline, CDR1 is SGHVS and CDR2 is FQNEAQ. The V gene lost 0 bases and the J gene lost 9 bases, with 12 bases spanning the gap. CDR3 length: 14 amino acids. CDR3 loop: CASSLAGGNGPQHF. In nucleotides, the CDR3 is TGTGCCAGCAGCTTAGCTGGAGGAAATGGGCCCCAGCATTTT.

In regard to this clonotype: A much larger clonotype is one base distant, so this may be a read error. CDR3 bases: TGCGCCAGCAGCTTGACTTTATACAGGGGGCCATCCTACGGGCAGTACTTC. Residues: CASSLTLYRGPSYGQYF. The chain is built from TRBV5-1 and TRBJ2-7; 9 nucleotides match TRBD1. The CDR3 runs 17 residues. Germline loops: CDR1 SGHRS, CDR2 YFSETQ.

In its sample, this clonotype was seen many times. The V and J genes are TRBV4-2 and TRBJ2-5; 13 bases are a match to TRBD2. This CDR3 contains 16 residues. CDR1 is LGHNA, CDR2 YNFKEQ, per germline. Trimming at V came to 4 bases and at J to 5 bases, leaving 7 bases not matched to a gene. Here the CDR3 DNA reads TGTGCCAGCAGCCGTTTTGGACTAGCGGGAGTCGAGACCCAGTACTTC. Its translation is CASSRFGLAGVETQYF.

V is TRBV2 and J is TRBJ2-2; 12 bases are a match to TRBD1. From germline, CDR1 is SNHLY and CDR2 FYNNEI. With V trimmed by 4 bases and J by 2 bases, 2 bases remained unmatched. The CDR3 totals 16 residues. The CDR3 DNA reads as TGTGCCAGCAGTGGGGACAGGGGGCATAACACCGGGGAGCTGTTTTTT. Translating gives CASSGDRGHNTGELFF.

This clonotype has ten or more counts. The chain combines TRBV10-3 with TRBJ2-7; 8 bases match TRBD1. Germline-derived CDR1 and CDR2 are ENHRY and SYGVKD. This CDR3 region has 13 residues. V dropped 9 bases and J dropped 0; count of bases not matched to a gene: 4. DNA for the CDR3: TGTGCCATTAGGACAGGGCCCTCCTACGAGCAGTACTTC. Protein sequence: CAIRTGPSYEQYF.

This clonotype was observed at least ten times. The chain couples TRBV6-5 to TRBJ1-1, with D unresolved. The germline gives CDR1 MNHEY, CDR2 SVGAGI. Trimming removed 0 bases from V and 7 bases from J, with 9 bases in between. This CDR3 region has 13 residues. The CDR3 loop reads CASSYSNRLEAFF. The CDR3 region has the DNA TGTGCCAGCAGTTACTCGAATAGGCTTGAAGCTTTCTTT.

There are many counts of this clonotype. The CDR3 reads CASSLAGWGTDTQYF. CDR3 sequence (DNA): TGTGCCAGCAGCCTGGCCGGCTGGGGCACAGATACGCAGTATTTT. The chain carries TRBV13 and TRBJ2-3; D is unclear. CDR1 is PRHDT and CDR2 is FYEKMQ in the germline V gene (reference sequence). The CDR3 extends over 15 amino acids. V lost 5 bases and J lost 1, with 13 bases in between.

This clonotype was recorded many times. This rearrangement joins TRBV9 to TRBJ2-3; the D gene is possibly TRBD2 (5 bases). This CDR3 comprises 16 residues. V lost 1 base, J lost 4 bases, and 16 bases lay in between. Germline values: CDR1 SGDLS, CDR2 YYNGEE. In DNA, the CDR3 is TGTGCCAGCAGCGTAAAAGCGGACTGGGGTGCAGATACGCAGTATTTT. Translation gives CASSVKADWGADTQYF.

There are many counts of this clonotype. This chain links TRBV9 with TRBJ2-2; 7 nucleotides agree with TRBD2. The V gene's germline CDR1 is SGDLS and CDR2 YYNGEE. V was pared by 4 bases and J by 1 base, with 4 bases of the junction left unmatched. The length of the CDR3 is 15 residues. CDR3 DNA: TGTGCCAGCAGCCCCCGGACTAGGAACACCGGGGAGCTGTTTTTT. Encoded protein: CASSPRTRNTGELFF.

Comment on this clonotype: A read error may explain this, as a much larger clone is one base away. The CDR3 end shows no conserved phenylalanine or tryptophan, and so a read error is likely. This chain joins TRBV2 and TRBJ1-2; no firm D call. Trimming stripped 4 bases from V and 4 bases from J, with 10 bases between. This CDR3 contains 13 residues. Germline assignment: CDR1 SNHLY and CDR2 FYNNEI. DNA for the CDR3: TGTGCCAGCAGTGGACCGGGCGTCTATGGCTACACCCTC. This codes for CASSGPGVYGYTL.

CDR3 sequence reads: CASSEGGRDRGYGYTF. In DNA, the CDR3 is TGTGCCAGCAGTGAAGGTGGTAGGGACAGGGGGTACGGCTACACCTTC. V usage is TRBV2 and J usage is TRBJ1-2; 11 bases map to TRBD1. Germline trimming cut 1 base from V and 8 bases from J; bases unmatched to any gene: 9. The CDR3 loop spans 16 amino acids. The germline V gene has CDR1 SNHLY and CDR2 FYNNEI.

The chain carries TRBV7-6 and TRBJ2-5; 8 positions match TRBD2. Trimming cost V 5 bases and J 1 base; bases outside gene matches: 6. Germline V lookup: CDR1 SGHVS, CDR2 FNYEAQ. The CDR3 is 15 amino acids. The CDR3 here is CASSAGAGGQETQYF. In DNA, the CDR3 is TGTGCCAGCAGCGCGGGGGCGGGAGGCCAAGAGACCCAGTACTTC.

At least ten counts were recorded for this clonotype. CDR3 sequence (DNA): TGTGCCTGGAGAGATAGCGGGTGGTACGAGCAGTACTTC. As protein: CAWRDSGWYEQYF. The V gene is TRBV30, the J gene TRBJ2-7; 7 positions match TRBD2. The CDR3 sequence is 13 residues long. CDR1 GTSNPN and CDR2 SVGIG come from the germline V gene (reference sequence). After removal of 3 bases from V and 4 bases from J, the junction contained 6 bases not matched to a gene.

This clonotype was recorded many times. The chain combines TRBV6-6 with TRBJ2-2; D remains ambiguous. CDR3 length: 14 amino acids. The ends were cut back, 0 bases at V and 5 bases at J, with 7 bases in the middle. Germline values: CDR1 MNHNY, CDR2 SVGAGI (reference sequence). The CDR3 is CASSYSGSTGELFF. CDR3 sequence (DNA): TGTGCCAGCAGTTACTCAGGATCAACCGGGGAGCTGTTTTTT.

This clonotype was counted ten times or more. The V call is TRBV20-1, the J call TRBJ1-2; no clear D gene. CDR3 length: 17 amino acids. The ends were cut back, 0 bases at V and 4 bases at J, with 21 bases in the middle. The V gene's germline CDR1 is DFQATT and CDR2 SNEGSKA (reference sequence). The CDR3 protein is CSARDRGSGGLAYGYTF. The DNA for the CDR3 is TGCAGTGCTAGAGATCGAGGGAGTGGAGGCTTGGCCTATGGCTACACCTTC.

This clonotype was counted ten times or more. The gene calls are TRBV12-3 or TRBV12-4 and TRBJ1-3, with D unclear. V was trimmed by 6 bases and J by 3 bases, leaving 9 bases between them. The CDR3 contains 13 residues. The CDR3 region has the DNA TGTGCCAGCAGCCCGGACGGTGGAAACACCATATATTTT. Residues: CASSPDGGNTIYF.

The chain uses TRBV2 and TRBJ2-7; TRBD2 might be the D (6 bases). From germline, CDR1 is SNHLY and CDR2 FYNNEI. The CDR3 totals 14 residues. V was trimmed by 4 bases and J by 6 bases, leaving 16 bases between them. The CDR3 coding sequence is TGTGCCAGCAGTGTTGTAGCGGTACCTCTCGAGCAGTACTTC. This gives the protein CASSVVAVPLEQYF.